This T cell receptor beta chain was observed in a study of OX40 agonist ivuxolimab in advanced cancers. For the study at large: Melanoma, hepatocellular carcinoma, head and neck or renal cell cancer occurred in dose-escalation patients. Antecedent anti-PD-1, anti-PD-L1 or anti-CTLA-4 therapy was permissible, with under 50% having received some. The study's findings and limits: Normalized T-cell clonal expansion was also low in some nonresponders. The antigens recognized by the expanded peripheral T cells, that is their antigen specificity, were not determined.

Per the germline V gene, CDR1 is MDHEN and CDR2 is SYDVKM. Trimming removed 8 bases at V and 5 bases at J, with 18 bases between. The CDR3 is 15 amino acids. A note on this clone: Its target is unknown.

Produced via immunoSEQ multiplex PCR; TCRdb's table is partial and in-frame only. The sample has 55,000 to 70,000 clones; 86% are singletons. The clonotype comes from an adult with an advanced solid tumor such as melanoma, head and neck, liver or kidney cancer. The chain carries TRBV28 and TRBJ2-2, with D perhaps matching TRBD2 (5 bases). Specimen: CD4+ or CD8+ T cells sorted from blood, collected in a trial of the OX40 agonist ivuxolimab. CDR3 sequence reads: CASLAGSEGTGELFF. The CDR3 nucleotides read TGTGCCAGCCTCGCCGGCTCCGAGGGTACCGGGGAGCTGTTTTTT.